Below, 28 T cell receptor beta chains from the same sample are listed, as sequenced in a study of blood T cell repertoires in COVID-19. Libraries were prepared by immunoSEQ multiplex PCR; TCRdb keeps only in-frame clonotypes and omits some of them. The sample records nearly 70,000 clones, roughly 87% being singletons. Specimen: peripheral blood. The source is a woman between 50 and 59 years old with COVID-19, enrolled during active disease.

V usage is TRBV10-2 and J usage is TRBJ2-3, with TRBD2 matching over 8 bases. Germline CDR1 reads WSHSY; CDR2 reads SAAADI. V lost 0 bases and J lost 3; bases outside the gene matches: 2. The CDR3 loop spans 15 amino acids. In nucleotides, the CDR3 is TGCGCCAGCAGTGAGTCCGGGACTAGGACAGATACGCAGTATTTT. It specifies CASSESGTRTDTQYF.

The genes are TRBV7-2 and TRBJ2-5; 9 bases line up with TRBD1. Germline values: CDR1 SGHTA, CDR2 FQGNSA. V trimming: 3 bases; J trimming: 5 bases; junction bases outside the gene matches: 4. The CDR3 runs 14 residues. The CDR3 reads CASSFLDRGETQYF. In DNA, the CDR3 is TGTGCCAGCAGCTTTTTAGACAGGGGGGAGACCCAGTACTTC.

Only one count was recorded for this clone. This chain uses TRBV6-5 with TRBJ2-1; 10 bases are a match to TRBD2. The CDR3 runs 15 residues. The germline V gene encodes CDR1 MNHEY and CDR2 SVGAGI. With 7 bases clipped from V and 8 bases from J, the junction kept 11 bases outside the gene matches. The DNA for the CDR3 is TGTGCCAGCACGCCCAGTAGCGGGAGGCTCTATGAGCAGTTCTTC. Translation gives CASTPSSGRLYEQFF.

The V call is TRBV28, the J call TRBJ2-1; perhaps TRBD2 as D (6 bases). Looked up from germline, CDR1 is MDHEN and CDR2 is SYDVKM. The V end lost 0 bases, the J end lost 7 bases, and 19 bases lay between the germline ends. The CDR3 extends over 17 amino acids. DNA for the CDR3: TGTGCCAGCAGTTTATGGATGGGGCAGGGAGGAGTAAATGAGCAGTTCTTC. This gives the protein CASSLWMGQGGVNEQFF.

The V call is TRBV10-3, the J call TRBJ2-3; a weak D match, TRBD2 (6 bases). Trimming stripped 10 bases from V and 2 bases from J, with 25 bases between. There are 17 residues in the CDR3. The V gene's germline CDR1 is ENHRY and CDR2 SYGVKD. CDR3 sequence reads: CATDQGARDSITDTQYF. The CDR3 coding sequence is TGTGCCACCGACCAAGGGGCACGGGACTCCATCACAGATACGCAGTATTTT.

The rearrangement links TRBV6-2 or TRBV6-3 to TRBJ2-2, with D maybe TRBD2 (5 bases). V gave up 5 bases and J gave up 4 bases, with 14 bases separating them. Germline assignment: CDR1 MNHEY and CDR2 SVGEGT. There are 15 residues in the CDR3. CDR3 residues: CASSPVGVGTGELFF. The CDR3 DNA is TGTGCCAGCAGTCCCGTCGGGGTTGGCACCGGGGAGCTGTTTTTT.

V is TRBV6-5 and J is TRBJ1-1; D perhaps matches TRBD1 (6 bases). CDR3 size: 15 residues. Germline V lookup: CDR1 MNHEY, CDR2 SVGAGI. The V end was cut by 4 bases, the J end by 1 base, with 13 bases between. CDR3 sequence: CASSFATGKNTEAFF. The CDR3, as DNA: TGTGCCAGCAGTTTCGCTACAGGGAAGAACACTGAAGCTTTCTTT.

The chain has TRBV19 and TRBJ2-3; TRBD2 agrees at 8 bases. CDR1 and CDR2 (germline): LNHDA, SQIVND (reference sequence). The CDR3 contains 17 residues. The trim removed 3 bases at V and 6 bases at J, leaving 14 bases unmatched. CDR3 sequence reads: CASSMWGRAGGMDTQYF. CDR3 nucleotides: TGTGCCAGTAGTATGTGGGGGCGGGCGGGAGGAATGGATACGCAGTATTTT.

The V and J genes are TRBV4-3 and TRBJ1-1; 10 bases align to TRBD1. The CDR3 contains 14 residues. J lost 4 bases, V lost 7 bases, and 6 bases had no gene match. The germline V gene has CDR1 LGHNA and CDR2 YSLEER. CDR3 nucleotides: TGCGCCAGCAAGACCGGGACAGGGGTCACTGAAGCTTTCTTT. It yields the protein CASKTGTGVTEAFF.

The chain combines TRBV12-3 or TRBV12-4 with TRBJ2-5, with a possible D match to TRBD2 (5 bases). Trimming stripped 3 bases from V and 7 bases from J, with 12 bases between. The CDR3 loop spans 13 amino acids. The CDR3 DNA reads TGTGCCAGCAGTTTGTCCAGGAGCGGGACCCAGTACTTC. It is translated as CASSLSRSGTQYF.

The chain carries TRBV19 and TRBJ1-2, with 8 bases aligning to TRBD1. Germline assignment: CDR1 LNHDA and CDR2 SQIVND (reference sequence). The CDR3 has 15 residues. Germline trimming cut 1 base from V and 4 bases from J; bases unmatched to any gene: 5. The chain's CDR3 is CASSIGQGNAYGYTF. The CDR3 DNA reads TGTGCCAGTAGTATAGGACAGGGGAATGCCTATGGCTACACCTTC.

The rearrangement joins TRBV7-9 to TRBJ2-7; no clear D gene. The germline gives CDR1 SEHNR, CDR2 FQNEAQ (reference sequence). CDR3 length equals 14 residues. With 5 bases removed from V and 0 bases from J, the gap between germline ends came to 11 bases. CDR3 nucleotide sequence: TGTGCCAGCAGCCCCCGTATCGGCTCCTACGAGCAGTACTTC. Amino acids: CASSPRIGSYEQYF.

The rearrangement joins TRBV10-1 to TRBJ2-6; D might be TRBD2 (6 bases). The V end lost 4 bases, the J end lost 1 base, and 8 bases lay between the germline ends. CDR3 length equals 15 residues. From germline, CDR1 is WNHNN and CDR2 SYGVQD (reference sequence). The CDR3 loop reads CASSGGNSGANVLTF. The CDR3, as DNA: TGCGCCAGCAGTGGCGGGAATTCTGGGGCCAACGTCCTGACTTTC.

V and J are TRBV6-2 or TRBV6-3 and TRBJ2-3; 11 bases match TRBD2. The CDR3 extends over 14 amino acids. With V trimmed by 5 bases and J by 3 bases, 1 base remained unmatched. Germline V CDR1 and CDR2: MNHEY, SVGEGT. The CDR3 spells CASSRTSGTDTQYF. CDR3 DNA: TGTGCCAGCAGTCGGACTAGCGGGACAGATACGCAGTATTTT.

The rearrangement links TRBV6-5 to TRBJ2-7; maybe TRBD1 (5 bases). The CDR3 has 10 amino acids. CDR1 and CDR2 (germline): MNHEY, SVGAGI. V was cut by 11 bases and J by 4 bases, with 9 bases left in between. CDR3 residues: CASGLYEQYF. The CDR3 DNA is TGTGCCTCAGGGTTGTACGAGCAGTACTTC.

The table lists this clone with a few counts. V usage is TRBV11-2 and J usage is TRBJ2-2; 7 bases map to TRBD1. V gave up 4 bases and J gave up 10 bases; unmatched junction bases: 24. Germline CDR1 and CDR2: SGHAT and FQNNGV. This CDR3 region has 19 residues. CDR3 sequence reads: CASSSPAHSGTDRLKELFF. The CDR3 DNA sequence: TGTGCCAGCAGCTCCCCTGCCCATTCCGGGACAGATAGGTTGAAGGAGCTGTTTTTT.

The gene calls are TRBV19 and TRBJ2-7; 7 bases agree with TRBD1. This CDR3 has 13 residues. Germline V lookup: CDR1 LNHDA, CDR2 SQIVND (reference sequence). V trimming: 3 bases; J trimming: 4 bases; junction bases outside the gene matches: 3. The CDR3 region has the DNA TGTGCCAGTAGTATGACACAGGGGTACGAGCAGTACTTC. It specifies CASSMTQGYEQYF.

The CDR3 spells CASSLVVAGGEKLFF. In DNA form, the CDR3 reads TGCGCCAGCAGCTTGGTGGTGGCAGGGGGGGAAAAACTGTTTTTT. This chain uses TRBV5-1 with TRBJ1-4, with TRBD1 identical over 7 bases. CDR1 and CDR2 (germline): SGHRS, YFSETQ. The CDR3 loop spans 15 amino acids. V shed 0 bases, J shed 8 bases, and the junction held 7 bases outside the gene matches.

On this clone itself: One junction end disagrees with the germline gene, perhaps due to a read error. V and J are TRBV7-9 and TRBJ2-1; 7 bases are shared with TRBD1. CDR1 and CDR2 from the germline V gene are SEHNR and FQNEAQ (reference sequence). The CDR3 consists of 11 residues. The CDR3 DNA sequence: TGTGCCAGCAGCTCCTCGCGACAGGGTCTCTTC. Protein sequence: CASSSSRQGLF.

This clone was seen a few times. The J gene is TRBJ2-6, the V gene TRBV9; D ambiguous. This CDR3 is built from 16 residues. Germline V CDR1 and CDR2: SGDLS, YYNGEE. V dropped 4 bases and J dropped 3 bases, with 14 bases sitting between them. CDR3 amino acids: CASSPRVSVGANVLTF. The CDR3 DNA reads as TGTGCCAGCAGCCCTCGCGTTAGTGTTGGGGCCAACGTCCTGACTTTC.

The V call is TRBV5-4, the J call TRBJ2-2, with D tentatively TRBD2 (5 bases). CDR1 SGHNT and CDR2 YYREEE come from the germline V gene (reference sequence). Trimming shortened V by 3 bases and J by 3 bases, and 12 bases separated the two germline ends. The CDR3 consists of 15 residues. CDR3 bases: TGTGCCAGCAGCTCCAACACGAGGGACACCGGGGAGCTGTTTTTT. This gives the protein CASSSNTRDTGELFF.

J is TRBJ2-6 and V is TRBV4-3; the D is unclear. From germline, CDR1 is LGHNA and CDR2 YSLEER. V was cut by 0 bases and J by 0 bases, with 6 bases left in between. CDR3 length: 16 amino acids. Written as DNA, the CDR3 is TGCGCCAGCAGCCAAGATTCCCACTCTGGGGCCAACGTCCTGACTTTC. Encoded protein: CASSQDSHSGANVLTF.

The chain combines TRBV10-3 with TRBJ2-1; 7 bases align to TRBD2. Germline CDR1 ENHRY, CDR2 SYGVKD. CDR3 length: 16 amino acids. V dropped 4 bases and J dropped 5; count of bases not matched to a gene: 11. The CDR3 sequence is CAISGASGSGNNEQFF. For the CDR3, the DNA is TGTGCCATCAGTGGGGCTAGCGGTTCGGGCAACAATGAGCAGTTCTTC.

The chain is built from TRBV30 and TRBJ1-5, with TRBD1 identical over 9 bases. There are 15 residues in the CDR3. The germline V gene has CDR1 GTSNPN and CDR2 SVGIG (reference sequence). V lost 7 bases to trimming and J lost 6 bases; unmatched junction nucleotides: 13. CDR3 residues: CASTPGQGIGQPQHF. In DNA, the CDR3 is TGTGCCTCGACCCCGGGACAGGGAATAGGTCAGCCCCAGCATTTT. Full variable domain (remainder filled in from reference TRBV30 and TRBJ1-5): SQTIHQWPATLVQPVGSPLSLECTVEGTSNPNLYWYRQAAGRGLQLLFYSVGIGQISSEVPQNLSASRPQDRQFILSSKKLLLSDSGFYLCASTPGQGIGQPQHFGDGTRLSIL.

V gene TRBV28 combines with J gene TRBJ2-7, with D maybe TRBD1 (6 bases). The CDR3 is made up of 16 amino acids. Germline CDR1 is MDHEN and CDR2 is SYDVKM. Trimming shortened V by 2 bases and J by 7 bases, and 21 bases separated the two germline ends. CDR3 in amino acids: CASSLPRQDFLGEQYF. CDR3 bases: TGTGCCAGCAGTTTACCCCGACAGGATTTCCTTGGGGAGCAGTACTTC.

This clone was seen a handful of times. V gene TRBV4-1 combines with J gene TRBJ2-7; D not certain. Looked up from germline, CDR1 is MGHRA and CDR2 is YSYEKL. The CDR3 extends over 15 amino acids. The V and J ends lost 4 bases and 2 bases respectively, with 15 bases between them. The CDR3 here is CASSRFPTLPYEQYF. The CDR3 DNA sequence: TGCGCCAGCAGCCGATTTCCGACACTTCCCTACGAGCAGTACTTC.

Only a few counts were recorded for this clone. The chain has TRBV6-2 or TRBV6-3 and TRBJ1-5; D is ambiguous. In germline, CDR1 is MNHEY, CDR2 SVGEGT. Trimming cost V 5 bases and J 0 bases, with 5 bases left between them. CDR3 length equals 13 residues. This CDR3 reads CASSDISNQPQHF. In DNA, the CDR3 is TGTGCCAGCAGTGACATTAGCAATCAGCCCCAGCATTTT.

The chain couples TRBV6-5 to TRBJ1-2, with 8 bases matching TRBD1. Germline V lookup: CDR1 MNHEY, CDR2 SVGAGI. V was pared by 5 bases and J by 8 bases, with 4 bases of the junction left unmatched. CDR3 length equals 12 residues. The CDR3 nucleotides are TGTGCCAGCAGTAAAACAGGGGGAGGCTACACCTTC. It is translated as CASSKTGGGYTF.